These T cell receptor beta chains were read from a single sample in a study of blood T cell repertoires in COVID-19. Sequenced by immunoSEQ multiplex PCR; TCRdb stores in-frame clones only, minus some. This sample yields around 140,000 clones, of which 86% are seen a single time; roughly 11% belongs to the top ten. Sample: peripheral blood. The receptors were sampled from a woman aged 65 to 85 with COVID-19, enrolled during active disease. Each CDR3 is given with its conserved first and last residue. Each record gives: clone size, V gene, D gene, J gene, CDR3 DNA, CDR3 protein. D genes are given only for firm matches. Rows give clone size only sometimes, using once, few, many, or a class for an expanded clone.

>NA|TRBV3-1/TRBV3-2|NA|TRBJ1-2
TGTGCCAGCAGCCAAGAAGGTTTCAGGGCGGGGGGCTACACCTTC
CASSQEGFRAGGYTF
>NA|TRBV2|NA|TRBJ2-4
TGTGCCAGCAGTGCCGTAGCCAAAAACATTCAGTACTTC
CASSAVAKNIQYF
>NA|TRBV5-1|TRBD1|TRBJ2-7
TGCGCCAGCAGACGACAGGGGGCTTACGAGCAGTACTTC
CASRRQGAYEQYF
>NA|TRBV5-5|NA|TRBJ2-1
TGTGCCAGCAGCCGACGGGACAAAGCTCTCGATGAGCAGTTCTTC
CASSRRDKALDEQFF
>once|TRBV5-5|NA|TRBJ1-2
TGTGCCAGCAGCCCAAAACTGTATGGCTACACCTTC
CASSPKLYGYTF
>NA|TRBV7-8|TRBD1|TRBJ1-6
TGTGCCAGCAGCCTACAGGGGGCAAATTTGAATTCACCCCTCCACTTT
CASSLQGANLNSPLHF
>NA|TRBV27|NA|TRBJ1-1
TGTGCCAGCAGTTCAATTAGATTGAACACTGAAGCTTTCTTT
CASSSIRLNTEAFF
>NA|TRBV2|NA|TRBJ1-1
TGTGCCAGCAGTGAAGCGTTTTCCAGGGTTAACACTGAAGCTTTCTTT
CASSEAFSRVNTEAFF
>NA|TRBV11-2|NA|TRBJ1-1
TGTGCCAGCAGCCACCTGACAGGAGAGAACACTGAAGCTTTCTTT
CASSHLTGENTEAFF
>NA|TRBV27|NA|TRBJ1-1
TGTGCCAGCGCTACCCTGGGAGACACTGAAGCTTTCTTT
CASATLGDTEAFF
>once|TRBV5-5|NA|TRBJ1-1
TGTGCCAGCAGCTTGGGGCCGGGGAAGAACACTGAAGCTTTCTTT
CASSLGPGKNTEAFF
>NA|TRBV18|NA|TRBJ1-2
TGTGCCAGCTCACCACCGGGGGGGCCGATCTATGGCTACACCTTC
CASSPPGGPIYGYTF
>NA|TRBV30|NA|TRBJ1-3
TGTGCCTGGAGTGACAGACCCTCTGGAAACACCATATATTTT
CAWSDRPSGNTIYF
>NA|TRBV5-6|TRBD1|TRBJ2-1
TGTGCCAGCAGCTTCCGGACAGGGAGGATAAATGAGCAGTTCTTC
CASSFRTGRINEQFF
>NA|TRBV28|TRBD1|TRBJ1-4
TGTGCCAGCAGTCCCCGGGACAGGGCTGTAAAACTGTTTTTT
CASSPRDRAVKLFF
>NA|TRBV2|TRBD2|TRBJ2-7
TGTGCCAGCAGTCCCAAGCGGGGGGGGCCCTACGAGCAGTACTTC
CASSPKRGGPYEQYF
>once|TRBV7-2|NA|TRBJ1-4
TGTGCCAGCAGCCAAGGCAGGGGAAATGAAAAACTGTTTTTT
CASSQGRGNEKLFF
>NA|TRBV24-1|TRBD1|TRBJ2-1
TGTGCCACCAGTGGGGGACAGGGCCCGGATGAGCAGTTCTTC
CATSGGQGPDEQFF
>NA|TRBV3-1/TRBV3-2|TRBD2|TRBJ2-3
TGTGCCAGTTTACAACAGCGGGGGGGCTTGGATACGCAGTATTTT
CASLQQRGGLDTQYF
>few|TRBV16|NA|TRBJ1-3
TGTGCCAGCAGCCTCGGACAAAAAACTGGAAACACCATATATTTT
CASSLGQKTGNTIYF
>once|TRBV25-1|NA|TRBJ2-3
TGTGCCAGCAGTGAACGGACTAGCACAGATACGCAGTATTTT
CASSERTSTDTQYF
>NA|TRBV6-5|NA|TRBJ1-5
TGTGCCAGCAGGGGGACTGGGGATCAGCCCCAGCATTTT
CASRGTGDQPQHF
>few|TRBV6-5|TRBD1|TRBJ1-5
TGTGCCAGCAGTACCCGGACAGGTAATCAGCCCCAGCATTTT
CASSTRTGNQPQHF
>NA|TRBV12-3/TRBV12-4|NA|TRBJ2-6
TGTGCCAGCAGTTTCGGGTTAGACGTCCTGACTTTC
CASSFGLDVLTF
>NA|TRBV7-2|TRBD1|TRBJ2-7
TGTGCCAGCAGCTTAGCCGGACAGGGGGCTTACGAGCAGTACTTC
CASSLAGQGAYEQYF
>NA|TRBV5-1|TRBD2|TRBJ2-1
TGCGCCAGCAGCTTGGACGGGGGGAGCTCCTACAATGAGCAGTTCTTC
CASSLDGGSSYNEQFF
>NA|TRBV7-8|NA|TRBJ2-5
TGTGCCAGCAGCTTAGTAACACAGGGAGAGACCCAGTACTTC
CASSLVTQGETQYF
>NA|TRBV5-1|TRBD2|TRBJ2-7
TGCGCCAGCAGCTTGGACGGACTAGCGGGGAAGAGCTCCTACGAGCAGTACTTC
CASSLDGLAGKSSYEQYF
>NA|TRBV5-1|NA|TRBJ1-2
TGCGCCAGCAGCTTGGCCGCGGGACCCGCCTATGGCTACACCTTC
CASSLAAGPAYGYTF
>NA|TRBV7-3|NA|TRBJ1-1
TGTGCCAGCAGCTCCACCGGACCGGGGGGCACTGAAGCTTTCTTT
CASSSTGPGGTEAFF
>NA|TRBV6-4|NA|TRBJ1-6
TGTGCCAGCAGTGACTCGGAAAGGGGTAGGGGATCACCCCTCCACTTT
CASSDSERGRGSPLHF
>few|TRBV19|TRBD1|TRBJ2-2
TGTGCCAGTAGTATGGGGACAGGGGACAATCTACTTTACACCGGGGAGCTGTTTTTT
CASSMGTGDNLLYTGELFF
>NA|TRBV28|NA|TRBJ1-6
TGTGCCAGCAGTCCGCCCCCCGGGAGGGCAGAGACAATTAATTCACCCCTCCACTTT
CASSPPPGRAETINSPLHF
>NA|TRBV7-2|TRBD1|TRBJ1-6
TGTGCCAGCAGCTCACAGGGGGGATCACCCCTCCACTTT
CASSSQGGSPLHF
>NA|TRBV6-4|TRBD2|TRBJ2-6
TGTGCCAGCAGCCCCGGGGGGGGGCGCGGGGCCAACGTCCTGACTTTC
CASSPGGGRGANVLTF
>NA|TRBV3-1/TRBV3-2|NA|TRBJ2-5
TGTGCCAGCAGCCAAGTACAATCCCAAGAGACCCAGTACTTC
CASSQVQSQETQYF
>NA|TRBV30|NA|TRBJ1-1
TGTGCCTGGAGTAGATCAGGGGCCACTGAAGCTTTCTTT
CAWSRSGATEAFF
>NA|TRBV21-1|NA|TRBJ2-1
TGTGCCAGCAGCAAAAGAGGTTTAACGACGTACAATGAGCAGTTCTTC
CASSKRGLTTYNEQFF
>NA|TRBV7-8|TRBD1|TRBJ2-2
TGTGCCAGCAGCCAATCCGGGACAGGGGGCTTGACCGGGGAGCTGTTTTTT
CASSQSGTGGLTGELFF
>NA|TRBV7-2|NA|TRBJ1-2
TGTGCCAGCAGCTTAGGTTGGGAGGGCTACACCTTC
CASSLGWEGYTF
>NA|TRBV13|NA|TRBJ2-3
TGTGCCAGCAGCCAGGGTGGAACAGATACGCAGTATTTT
CASSQGGTDTQYF
>once|TRBV5-1|TRBD2|TRBJ2-1
TGCGCCAGCAGCTTGATGGCACGGGAGGCCTACAATGAGCAGTTCTTC
CASSLMAREAYNEQFF
>NA|TRBV6-2/TRBV6-3|NA|TRBJ2-7
TGTGCCAGCAGTTACGCTACTAGCTACGAGCAGTACTTC
CASSYATSYEQYF